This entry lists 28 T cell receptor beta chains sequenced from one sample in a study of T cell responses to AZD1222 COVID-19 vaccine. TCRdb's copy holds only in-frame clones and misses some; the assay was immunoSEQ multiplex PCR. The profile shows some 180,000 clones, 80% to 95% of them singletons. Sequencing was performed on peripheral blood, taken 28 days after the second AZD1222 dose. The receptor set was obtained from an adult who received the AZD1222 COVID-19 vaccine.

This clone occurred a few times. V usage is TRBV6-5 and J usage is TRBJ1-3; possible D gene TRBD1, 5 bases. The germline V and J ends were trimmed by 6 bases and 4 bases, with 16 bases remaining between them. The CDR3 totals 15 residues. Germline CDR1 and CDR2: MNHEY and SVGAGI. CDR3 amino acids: CASSRAGGAGNTIYF. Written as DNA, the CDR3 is TGTGCCAGCAGCCGTGCCGGGGGTGCAGGAAACACCATATATTTT.

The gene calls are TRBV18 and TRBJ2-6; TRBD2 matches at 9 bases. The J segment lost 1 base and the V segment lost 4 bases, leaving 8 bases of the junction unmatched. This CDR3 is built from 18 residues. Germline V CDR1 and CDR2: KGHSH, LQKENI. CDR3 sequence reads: CASSQLVAGASGANVLTF. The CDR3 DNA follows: TGTGCCAGCTCACAGTTGGTAGCGGGAGCATCTGGGGCCAACGTCCTGACTTTC.

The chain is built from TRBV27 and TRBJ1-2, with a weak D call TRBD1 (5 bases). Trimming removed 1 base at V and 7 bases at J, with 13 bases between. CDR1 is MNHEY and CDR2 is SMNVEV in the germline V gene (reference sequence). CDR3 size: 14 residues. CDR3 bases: TGTGCCAGCAGTTTATGGGACGGTGTAGGTGGCTACACCTTC. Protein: CASSLWDGVGGYTF.

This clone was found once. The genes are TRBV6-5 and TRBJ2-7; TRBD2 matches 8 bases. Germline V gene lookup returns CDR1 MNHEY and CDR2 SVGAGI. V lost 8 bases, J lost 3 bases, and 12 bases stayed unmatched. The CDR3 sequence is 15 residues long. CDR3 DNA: TGTGCCAGCTCCTTCGGGGGGGGAGGAGACTACGAGCAGTACTTC. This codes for CASSFGGGGDYEQYF.

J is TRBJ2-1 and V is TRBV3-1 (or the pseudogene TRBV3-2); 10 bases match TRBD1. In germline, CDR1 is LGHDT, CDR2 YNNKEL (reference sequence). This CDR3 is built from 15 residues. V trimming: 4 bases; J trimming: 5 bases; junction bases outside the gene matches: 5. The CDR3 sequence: CASSRWTGGHNEQFF. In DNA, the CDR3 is TGTGCCAGCAGCCGATGGACAGGGGGTCACAATGAGCAGTTCTTC.

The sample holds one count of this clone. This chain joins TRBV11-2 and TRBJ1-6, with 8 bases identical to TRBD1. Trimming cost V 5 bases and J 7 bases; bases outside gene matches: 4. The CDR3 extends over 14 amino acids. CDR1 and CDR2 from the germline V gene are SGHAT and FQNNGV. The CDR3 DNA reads TGTGCCAGCAGCCGGGACAGGTTGAATTCACCCCTCCACTTT. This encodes CASSRDRLNSPLHF.

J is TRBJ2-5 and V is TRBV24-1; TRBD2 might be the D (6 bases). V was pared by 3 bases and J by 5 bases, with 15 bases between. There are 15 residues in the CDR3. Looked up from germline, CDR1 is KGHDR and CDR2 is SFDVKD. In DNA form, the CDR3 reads TGTGCCACCAGTGATCCAGCCCGGGGGACGGAGACCCAGTACTTC. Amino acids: CATSDPARGTETQYF.

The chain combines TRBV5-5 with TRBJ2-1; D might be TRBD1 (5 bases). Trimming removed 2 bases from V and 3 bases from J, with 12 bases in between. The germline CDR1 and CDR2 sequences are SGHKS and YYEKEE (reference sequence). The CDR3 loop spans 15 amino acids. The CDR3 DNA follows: TGTGCCAGCAGCTTTAGGGGTACAGTCTACAATGAGCAGTTCTTC. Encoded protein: CASSFRGTVYNEQFF.

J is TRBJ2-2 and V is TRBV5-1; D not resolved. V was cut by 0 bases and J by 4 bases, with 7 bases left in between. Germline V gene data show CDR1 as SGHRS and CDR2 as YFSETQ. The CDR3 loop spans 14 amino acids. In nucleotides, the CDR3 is TGCGCCAGCAGCTTGGCCGACCCCACCGGGGAGCTGTTTTTT. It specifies CASSLADPTGELFF.

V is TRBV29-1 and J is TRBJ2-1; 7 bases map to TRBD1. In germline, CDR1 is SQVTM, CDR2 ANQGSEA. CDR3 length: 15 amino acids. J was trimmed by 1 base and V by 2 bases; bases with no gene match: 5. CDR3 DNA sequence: TGCAGCGTTGAAATGACAGGGTCTTCCTACAATGAGCAGTTCTTC. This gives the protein CSVEMTGSSYNEQFF.

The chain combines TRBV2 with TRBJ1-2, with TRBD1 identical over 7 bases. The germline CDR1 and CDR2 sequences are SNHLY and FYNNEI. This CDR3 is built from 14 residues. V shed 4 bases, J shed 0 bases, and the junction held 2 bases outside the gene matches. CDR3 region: CASSGTGANYGYTF. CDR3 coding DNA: TGTGCCAGCAGTGGTACAGGGGCTAACTATGGCTACACCTTC.

The CDR3 DNA reads as TGCGCCAGCAGTACACGACAGGACAACACTGAAGCTTTCTTT. It translates to CASSTRQDNTEAFF. The chain has TRBV10-1 and TRBJ1-1; TRBD1 is a possible D gene (6 bases). The ends were cut back, 5 bases at V and 2 bases at J, with 12 bases in the middle. Germline values: CDR1 WNHNN, CDR2 SYGVQD (reference sequence). This CDR3 is built from 14 residues.

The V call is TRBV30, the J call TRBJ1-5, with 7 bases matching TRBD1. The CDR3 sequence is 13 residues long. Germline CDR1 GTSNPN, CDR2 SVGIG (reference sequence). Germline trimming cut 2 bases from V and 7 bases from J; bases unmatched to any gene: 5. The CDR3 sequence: CAWSTGVVQPQHF. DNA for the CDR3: TGTGCCTGGAGTACAGGGGTAGTCCAGCCCCAGCATTTT.

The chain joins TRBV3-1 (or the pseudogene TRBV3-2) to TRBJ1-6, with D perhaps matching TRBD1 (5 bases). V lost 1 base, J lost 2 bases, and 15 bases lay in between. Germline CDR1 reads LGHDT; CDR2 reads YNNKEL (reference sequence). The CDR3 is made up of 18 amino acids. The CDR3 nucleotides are TGTGCCAGCAGCCAAGTGTACCGGAAGACAGCCTATAATTCACCCCTCCACTTT. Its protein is CASSQVYRKTAYNSPLHF.

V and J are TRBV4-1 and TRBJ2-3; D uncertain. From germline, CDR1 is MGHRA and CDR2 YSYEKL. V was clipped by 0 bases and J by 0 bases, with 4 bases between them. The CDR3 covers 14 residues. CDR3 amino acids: CASSQDSSTDTQYF. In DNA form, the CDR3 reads TGCGCCAGCAGCCAAGATTCTAGCACAGATACGCAGTATTTT.

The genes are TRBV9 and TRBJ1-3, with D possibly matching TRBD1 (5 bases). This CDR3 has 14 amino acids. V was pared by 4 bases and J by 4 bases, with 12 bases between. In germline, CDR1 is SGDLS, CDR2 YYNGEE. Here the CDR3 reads CASSLDRSGNTIYF. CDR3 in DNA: TGTGCCAGCAGCCTCGACAGATCAGGAAACACCATATATTTT. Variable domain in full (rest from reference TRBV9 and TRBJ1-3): DSGVTQTPKHLITATGQRVTLRCSPRSGDLSVYWYQQSLDQGLQFLIQYYNGEERAKGNILERFSAQQFPDLHSELNLSSLELGDSALYFCASSLDRSGNTIYFGEGSWLTVV.

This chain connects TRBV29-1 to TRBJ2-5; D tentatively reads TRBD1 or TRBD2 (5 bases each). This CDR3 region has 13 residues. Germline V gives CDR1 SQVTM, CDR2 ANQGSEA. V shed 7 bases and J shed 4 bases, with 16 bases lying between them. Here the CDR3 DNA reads TGCAGCGCGCTCCTGGGGGTGGGAGAGACCCAGTACTTC. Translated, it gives CSALLGVGETQYF. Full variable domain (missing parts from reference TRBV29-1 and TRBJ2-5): SAVISQKPSRDICQRGTSLTIQCQVDSQVTMMFWYRQQPGQSLTLIATANQGSEATYESGFVIDKFPISRPNLTFSTLTVSNMSPEDSSIYLCSALLGVGETQYFGPGTRLLVL.

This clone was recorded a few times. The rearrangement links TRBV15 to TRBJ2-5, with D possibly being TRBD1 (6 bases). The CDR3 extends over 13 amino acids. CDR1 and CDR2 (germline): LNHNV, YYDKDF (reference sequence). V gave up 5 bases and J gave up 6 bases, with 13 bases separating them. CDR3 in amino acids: CATSLKDSQTQYF. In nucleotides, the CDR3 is TGTGCCACCAGCCTTAAGGACAGTCAGACCCAGTACTTC.

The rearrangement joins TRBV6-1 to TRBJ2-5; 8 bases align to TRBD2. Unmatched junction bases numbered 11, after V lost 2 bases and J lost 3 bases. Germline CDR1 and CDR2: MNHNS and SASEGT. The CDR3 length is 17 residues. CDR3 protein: CASSEWLSGGAEETQYF. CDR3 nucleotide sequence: TGTGCCAGCAGTGAATGGCTATCGGGAGGGGCCGAAGAGACCCAGTACTTC.

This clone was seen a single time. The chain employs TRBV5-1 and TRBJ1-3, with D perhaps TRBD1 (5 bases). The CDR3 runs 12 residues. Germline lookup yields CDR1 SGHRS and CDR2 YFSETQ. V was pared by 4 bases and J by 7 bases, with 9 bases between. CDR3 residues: CASSLQGNTIYF. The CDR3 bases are TGCGCCAGCAGCCTCCAGGGTAACACCATATATTTT.

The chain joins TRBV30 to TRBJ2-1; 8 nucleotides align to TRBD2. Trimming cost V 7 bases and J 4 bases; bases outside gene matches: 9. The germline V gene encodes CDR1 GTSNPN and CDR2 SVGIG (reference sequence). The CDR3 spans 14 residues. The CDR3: CASSASGGYNEQFF. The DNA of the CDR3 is TGTGCCTCCTCGGCAAGCGGGGGATACAATGAGCAGTTCTTC.

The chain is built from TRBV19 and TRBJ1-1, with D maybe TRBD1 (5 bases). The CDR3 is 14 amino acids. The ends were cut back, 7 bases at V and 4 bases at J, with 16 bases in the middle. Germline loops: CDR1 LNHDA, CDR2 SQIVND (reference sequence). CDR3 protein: CASKAGDGGTEAFF. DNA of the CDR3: TGTGCCAGTAAGGCCGGGGACGGGGGCACTGAAGCTTTCTTT.

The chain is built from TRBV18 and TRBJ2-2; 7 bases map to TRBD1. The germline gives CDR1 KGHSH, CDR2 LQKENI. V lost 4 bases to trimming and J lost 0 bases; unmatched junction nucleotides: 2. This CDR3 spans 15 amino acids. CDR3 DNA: TGTGCCAGCTCACGGGGACAGTCGAACACCGGGGAGCTGTTTTTT. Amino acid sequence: CASSRGQSNTGELFF. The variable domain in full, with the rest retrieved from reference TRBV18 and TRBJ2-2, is NAGVMQNPRHLVRRRGQEARLRCSPMKGHSHVYWYRQLPEEGLKFMVYLQKENIIDESGMPKERFSAEFPKEGPSILRIQQVVRGDSAAYFCASSRGQSNTGELFFGEGSRLTVL.

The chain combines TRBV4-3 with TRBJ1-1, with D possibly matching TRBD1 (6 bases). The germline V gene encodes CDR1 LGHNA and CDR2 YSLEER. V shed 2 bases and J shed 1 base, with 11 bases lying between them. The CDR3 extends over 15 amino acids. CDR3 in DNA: TGCGCCAGCAGCCAATATCACAGGGCGAACACTGAAGCTTTCTTT. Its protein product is CASSQYHRANTEAFF.

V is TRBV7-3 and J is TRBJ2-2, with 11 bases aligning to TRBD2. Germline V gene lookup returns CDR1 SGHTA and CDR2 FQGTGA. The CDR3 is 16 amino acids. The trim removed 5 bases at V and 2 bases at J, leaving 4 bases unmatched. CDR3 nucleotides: TGTGCCAGCAGCAAGACTAGCGGGACAAACACCGGGGAGCTGTTTTTT. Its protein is CASSKTSGTNTGELFF.

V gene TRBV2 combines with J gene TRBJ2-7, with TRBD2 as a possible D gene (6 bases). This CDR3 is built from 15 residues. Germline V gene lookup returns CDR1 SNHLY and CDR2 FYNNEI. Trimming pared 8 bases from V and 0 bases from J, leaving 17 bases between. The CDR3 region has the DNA TGTGCCAGCCAACTACCGGGACTTAACTCCTACGAGCAGTACTTC. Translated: CASQLPGLNSYEQYF.

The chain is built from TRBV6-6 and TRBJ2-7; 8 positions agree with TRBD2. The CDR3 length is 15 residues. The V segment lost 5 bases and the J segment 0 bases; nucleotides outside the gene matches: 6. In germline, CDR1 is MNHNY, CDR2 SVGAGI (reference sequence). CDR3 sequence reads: CASSPSGGSSYEQYF. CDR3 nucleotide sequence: TGTGCCAGCAGTCCCTCGGGGGGGAGCTCCTACGAGCAGTACTTC.

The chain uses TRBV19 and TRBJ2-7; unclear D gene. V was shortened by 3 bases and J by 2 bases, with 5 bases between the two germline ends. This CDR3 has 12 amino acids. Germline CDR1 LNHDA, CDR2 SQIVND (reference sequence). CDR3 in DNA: TGTGCCAGTAGTATGGACCCCTACGAGCAGTACTTC. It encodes CASSMDPYEQYF.